The clone carrying this T cell receptor beta chain came up once. The antigen remains unidentified. This sample is drawn from a study of cytomegalovirus exposure and HLA in healthy donors. Primers for the PCR totalled 60 Vbeta and 13 Jbeta. Clones were read by immunoSEQ multiplex PCR, and TCRdb kept only the in-frame ones, dropping some. This sample has fewer than 250,000 clones, with more than 65% found just once. The study's findings and limits: CMV serostatus was the sole immune exposure data available. For most TCR sequences rarity was the rule, although some public TCRs occurred in many donors. Clonal expansion was found to be greater in HLA-associated TCR beta chains than in equally common others in a later analysis. Cytomegalovirus association was assigned to approximately 160 TCR beta chains.

Material: PBMCs. This clonotype was obtained from a woman aged 25 to 39 in good health and CMV-seronegative.

Here the CDR3 reads CASRLTGNTEAFF. The CDR3 DNA follows: TGTGCCAGCAGGCTTACAGGGAACACTGAAGCTTTCTTT. The chain combines TRBV6-5 with TRBJ1-1; D perhaps matches TRBD1 (5 bases). Trimming took off 6 bases at V and 1 base at J, with 9 bases between the two ends. CDR3 size: 13 residues. CDR1 is MNHEY, CDR2 SVGAGI, per germline.